The 19 T cell receptor beta chains in this list originate from one sample, sequenced in a study of blood T cells in healthy people across ages. Using a J-beta primer mix together with a sample-barcoded 5' primer, a second PCR was run for roughly 7 to 12 cycles. TCRdb re-called the 5' RACE reads with MiXCR, one entry per CDR3 protein. The sample yields about 1.4 million distinct CDR3 sequences, approximately 59% seen once. The specimen sequenced was blood. These receptors were taken from a man aged 18 to 29 in good health.

The CDR3 is CSITLAGGRGEQFF. Written as DNA, the CDR3 is TGCAGTATTACACTAGCGGGGGGGAGGGGTGAGCAGTTCTTC. This rearrangement joins TRBV20-1 to TRBJ2-1; 13 positions agree with TRBD2. This CDR3 is 14 amino acids long. The J segment lost 9 bases and the V segment lost 8 bases, leaving 10 bases of the junction unmatched. CDR1 is DFQATT, CDR2 SNEGSKA, per germline (reference sequence).

The V gene is TRBV7-9, the J gene TRBJ2-5; D is possibly TRBD1 (6 bases). This CDR3 spans 16 amino acids. The germline V gene has CDR1 SEHNR and CDR2 FQNEAQ (reference sequence). The V and J ends lost 4 bases and 4 bases respectively, with 19 bases between them. CDR3: CASSSRQTGPGETQYF. Written as DNA, the CDR3 is TGTGCCAGCAGCTCTCGCCAGACAGGCCCCGGAGAGACCCAGTACTTC.

The V call is TRBV2, the J call TRBJ2-7, with D perhaps TRBD2 (5 bases). V dropped 7 bases and J dropped 2 bases, with 12 bases sitting between them. This CDR3 region has 13 residues. Germline-derived CDR1 and CDR2 are SNHLY and FYNNEI. In DNA, the CDR3 is TGTGCCAGCAAGGTGGCGGGCACCTACGAGCAGTACTTC. It encodes CASKVAGTYEQYF.

A few counts support this clonotype. This chain uses TRBV7-2 with TRBJ2-5; D gene unclear. The CDR3 extends over 14 amino acids. The germline V gene encodes CDR1 SGHTA and CDR2 FQGNSA. The V gene lost 1 base and the J gene lost 1 base, with 7 bases spanning the gap. The CDR3 DNA sequence: TGTGCCAGCAGCTTAGAAGCTGCCCAAGAGACCCAGTACTTC. Translated, it gives CASSLEAAQETQYF. Drawing the rest from reference TRBV7-2 and TRBJ2-5, the complete variable domain is GAGVSQSPSNKVTEKGKDVELRCDPISGHTALYWYRQSLGQGLEFLIYFQGNSAPDKSGLPSDRFSAERTGGSVSTLTIQRTQQEDSAVYLCASSLEAAQETQYFGPGTRLLVL.

V usage is TRBV20-1 and J usage is TRBJ2-1; 10 bases align to TRBD2. The CDR3 totals 15 residues. Germline lookup yields CDR1 DFQATT and CDR2 SNEGSKA (reference sequence). Trimming took 2 bases from V and 10 from J; bases not matched to a gene: 11. CDR3 nucleotides: TGCAGTGCTAGACTACCTAGCGGGAGCTCCCAGGAGCAGTTCTTC. Its translation is CSARLPSGSSQEQFF.

This chain connects TRBV5-1 to TRBJ2-7; TRBD1 matches 8 bases. Germline V gene data show CDR1 as SGHRS and CDR2 as YFSETQ. This CDR3 has 16 residues. Trimming at V came to 2 bases and at J to 1 base, leaving 8 bases not matched to a gene. CDR3 protein: CASSFQAGDRSYEQYF. The CDR3 bases are TGCGCCAGCAGCTTCCAGGCCGGGGACAGGTCCTACGAGCAGTACTTC.

The CDR3 reads CASSSSTQLAGMDTQYF. The DNA of the CDR3 is TGTGCCAGCAGCTCCAGCACCCAACTAGCGGGGATGGATACGCAGTATTTT. The V and J genes are TRBV7-9 and TRBJ2-3, with 10 bases that match TRBD2. The CDR3 has 17 residues. V trimming: 4 bases; J trimming: 6 bases; junction bases outside the gene matches: 13. CDR1 SEHNR and CDR2 FQNEAQ come from the germline V gene (reference sequence). Variable domain in full (rest from reference TRBV7-9 and TRBJ2-3): DTGVSQNPRHKITKRGQNVTFRCDPISEHNRLYWYRQTLGQGPEFLTYFQNEAQLEKSRLLSDRFSAERPKGSFSTLEIQRTEQGDSAMYLCASSSSTQLAGMDTQYFGPGTRLTVL.

This chain connects TRBV7-2 to TRBJ1-1; D gene uncertain. The CDR3 length is 14 residues. V lost 2 bases and J lost 3, with 10 bases in between. The germline gives CDR1 SGHTA, CDR2 FQGNSA. The CDR3 here is CASSLTGVHTEAFF. The CDR3 DNA sequence: TGTGCCAGCAGCTTAACTGGGGTCCACACTGAAGCTTTCTTT.

The V call is TRBV11-2, the J call TRBJ2-4, with TRBD2 matching over 7 bases. J was trimmed by 7 bases and V by 6 bases; bases with no gene match: 15. CDR1 SGHAT and CDR2 FQNNGV come from the germline V gene. This CDR3 is built from 16 residues. The CDR3 bases are TGTGCCAGCAGTCTAGGTTGGGGCGGGAGTAGGAACATTCAGTACTTC. Its protein product is CASSLGWGGSRNIQYF.

The chain uses TRBV12-3 or TRBV12-4 and TRBJ2-3; 7 bases line up with TRBD2. The CDR3 is 14 residues long. Trimming cost V 6 bases and J 5 bases; bases outside gene matches: 8. This chain's CDR3 is CASSRTRGIDTQYF. CDR3 in DNA: TGTGCCAGCAGCCGGACTAGGGGTATAGATACGCAGTATTTT.

This chain links TRBV14 with TRBJ2-3; a weak D match, TRBD1 (6 bases). This CDR3 is built from 15 residues. From germline, CDR1 is SGHDN and CDR2 FVKESK. Trimming took off 4 bases at V and 5 bases at J, with 16 bases between the two ends. Written as DNA, the CDR3 is TGTGCCAGCAGCCGGGACATAACAAGCGGAGATACGCAGTATTTT. Protein sequence: CASSRDITSGDTQYF.

This clonotype was found a few times. The gene calls are TRBV28 and TRBJ2-5; 8 positions agree with TRBD1. Judging by the DNA end, TRBJ2-7 fits better; the J call may be wrong. Germline V CDR1 and CDR2: MDHEN, SYDVKM. The CDR3 spans 14 residues. In nucleotides, the CDR3 is TGTGCCAGCAGTCCGGGCAGGGGGCTCGGCGAGCAGTACTTC. This translates into CASSPGRGLGEQYF.

The rearrangement uses TRBV3-1 and TRBJ1-5; D is ambiguous. Germline assignment: CDR1 LGHDT and CDR2 YNNKEL (reference sequence). This CDR3 contains 15 residues. Between the trimmed V and J ends, which lost 1 base and 2 bases, there was a span of 9 bases. In nucleotides, the CDR3 is TGTGCCAGCAGCCAAGGGAGTGCGGGCAATCAGCCCCAGCATTTT. Translating gives CASSQGSAGNQPQHF.

This chain joins TRBV20-1 and TRBJ2-5; TRBD2 matches at 13 bases. CDR1 is DFQATT and CDR2 is SNEGSKA in the germline V gene (reference sequence). The CDR3 is 14 amino acids. Unmatched junction bases numbered 6, after V lost 6 bases and J lost 5 bases. The CDR3 loop reads CSAHKGLAGETQYF. CDR3 nucleotides: TGCAGTGCGCACAAGGGACTAGCGGGGGAGACCCAGTACTTC.

The rearrangement uses TRBV5-1 and TRBJ2-1; TRBD2 matches at 7 bases. The V gene's germline CDR1 is SGHRS and CDR2 YFSETQ. This CDR3 comprises 16 residues. The junction had 13 bases not matched to a gene; V was cut back by 4 bases and J by 6 bases. The CDR3 protein is CASSPRPSGGLNEQFF. The CDR3 DNA reads as TGCGCCAGCAGCCCACGGCCTAGCGGAGGCCTCAATGAGCAGTTCTTC. Full variable domain (outside the CDR3, taken from reference TRBV5-1 and TRBJ2-1): KAGVTQTPRYLIKTRGQQVTLSCSPISGHRSVSWYQQTPGQGLQFLFEYFSETQRNKGNFPGRFSGRQFSNSRSEMNVSTLELGDSALYLCASSPRPSGGLNEQFFGPGTRLTVL.

The chain has TRBV20-1 and TRBJ2-4, with D possibly TRBD2 on 6 matching bases. The DNA end is more similar to TRBJ2-7, so the J call may be wrong. This CDR3 spans 16 amino acids. Germline V CDR1 and CDR2: DFQATT, SNEGSKA (reference sequence). CDR3 sequence reads: CSARPYLGRPFYEQYF. The CDR3 DNA reads as TGCAGTGCTAGACCTTATCTGGGGAGGCCCTTTTACGAGCAGTACTTC.

This chain connects TRBV4-1 to TRBJ2-7, with TRBD1 as a possible D gene (6 bases). CDR1 is MGHRA and CDR2 is YSYEKL in the germline V gene. The germline V and J ends were trimmed by 1 base and 5 bases, with 12 bases remaining between them. This CDR3 is 14 amino acids long. The CDR3 DNA reads TGCGCCAGCAGCCAAGTCAACAGGGAACACGAGCAGTACTTC. It is translated as CASSQVNREHEQYF.

V and J are TRBV15 and TRBJ2-3; 10 bases line up with TRBD2. Germline CDR1 and CDR2: LNHNV and YYDKDF (reference sequence). There are 18 residues in the CDR3. V was pared by 0 bases and J by 1 base, with 7 bases of the junction left unmatched. The CDR3 sequence: CATSRDRVAGGRTDTQYF. For the CDR3, the DNA is TGTGCCACCAGCAGAGATCGGGTAGCGGGGGGCCGCACAGATACGCAGTATTTT.

This CDR3 reads CASSSPGGTEAFF. Here the CDR3 DNA reads TGTGCCAGCAGCTCCCCCGGGGGGACTGAAGCTTTCTTT. V is TRBV5-4 and J is TRBJ1-1; maybe TRBD1 (5 bases). The CDR3 is 13 amino acids. With 3 bases removed from V and 5 bases from J, the gap between germline ends came to 11 bases. Germline V gene data show CDR1 as SGHNT and CDR2 as YYREEE (reference sequence).